This T cell receptor (beta chain) was recovered during a study of T cells after yellow fever vaccination. In the case of this clonotype: What it binds is unknown.

Production of TCR cDNA was by 5'RACE template switching, which also added a universal primer site and UMIs. One entry per CDR3 protein results from TCRdb running MiXCR on the 5' RACE reads. The sample carries roughly 400,000 distinct CDR3 sequences, roughly a sixth recorded once. The CDR3 is made up of 13 amino acids. With 5 bases removed from V and 9 bases from J, the gap between germline ends came to 15 bases. The germline V gene has CDR1 SGHVS and CDR2 FQNEAQ. Study outcomes and limitations: Abundant bulk-derived clonotypes could contaminate FACS-sorted repertoires.

Sequencing used PBMCs, obtained before the yellow fever booster vaccination. This chain joins TRBV7-8 and TRBJ2-3, with D possibly TRBD2 on 5 matching bases. The sequence was obtained from a man younger than 35 who received the YFV17D yellow fever vaccine. The CDR3 reads CASSPPAGETQYF. DNA of the CDR3: TGTGCCAGCAGCCCTCCGGCGGGCGAGACGCAGTATTTT.